There are a few counts of the clone carrying this T cell receptor beta chain. CDR3 size: 16 residues. V was pared by 1 base and J by 3 bases, with 14 bases between. The germline CDR1 and CDR2 sequences are SGDLS and YYNGEE. Method: immunoSEQ multiplex PCR; TCRdb's copy keeps in-frame clones and lacks some. The sample shows some 630,000 clones, approximately 75% of them seen only once. The data stem from a study of shared clonotypes between healthy human individuals. The sample was memory CD4+ T cells sorted from blood. Subset defined: CD45RA-negative fraction. V is TRBV9 and J is TRBJ1-3, with D possibly being TRBD1 (6 bases). This TCR came from a woman between 25 and 40 years old in good health. Here the CDR3 reads CASSVRSGARGNTIYF. CDR3 bases: TGTGCCAGCAGCGTAAGGTCGGGGGCGCGTGGAAACACCATATATTTT.